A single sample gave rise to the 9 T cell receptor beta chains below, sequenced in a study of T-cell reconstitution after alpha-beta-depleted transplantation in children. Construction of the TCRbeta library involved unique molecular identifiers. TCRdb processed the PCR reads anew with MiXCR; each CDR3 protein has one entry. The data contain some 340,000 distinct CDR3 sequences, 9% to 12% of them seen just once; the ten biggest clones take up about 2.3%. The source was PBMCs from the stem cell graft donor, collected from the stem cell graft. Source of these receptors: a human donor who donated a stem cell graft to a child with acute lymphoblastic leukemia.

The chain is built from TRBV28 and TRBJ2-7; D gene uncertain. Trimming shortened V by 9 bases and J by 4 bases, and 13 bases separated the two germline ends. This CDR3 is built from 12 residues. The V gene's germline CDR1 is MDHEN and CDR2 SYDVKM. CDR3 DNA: TGTGCCAGTACTTCCTTGGAGTACGAGCAGTACTTC. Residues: CASTSLEYEQYF.

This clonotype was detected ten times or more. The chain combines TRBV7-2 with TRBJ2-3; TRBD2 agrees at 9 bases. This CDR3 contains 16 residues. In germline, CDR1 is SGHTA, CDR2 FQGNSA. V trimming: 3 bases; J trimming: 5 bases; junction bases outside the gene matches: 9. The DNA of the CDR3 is TGTGCCAGCAGCTTCTTAGCGGGAGAGGGGGAAGATACGCAGTATTTT. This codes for CASSFLAGEGEDTQYF.

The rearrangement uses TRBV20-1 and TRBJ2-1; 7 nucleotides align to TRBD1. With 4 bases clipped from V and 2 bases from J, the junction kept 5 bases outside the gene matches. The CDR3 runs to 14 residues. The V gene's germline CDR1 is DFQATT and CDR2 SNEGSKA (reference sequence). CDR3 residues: CSANPGTAYNEQFF. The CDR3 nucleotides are TGCAGTGCTAATCCCGGGACAGCCTACAATGAGCAGTTCTTC.

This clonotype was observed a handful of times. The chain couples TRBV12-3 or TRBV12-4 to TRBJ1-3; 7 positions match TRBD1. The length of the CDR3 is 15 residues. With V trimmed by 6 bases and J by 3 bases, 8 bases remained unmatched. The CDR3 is CASRHPGGHGNTIYF. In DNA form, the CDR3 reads TGTGCCAGCAGGCACCCAGGGGGTCATGGAAACACCATATATTTT.

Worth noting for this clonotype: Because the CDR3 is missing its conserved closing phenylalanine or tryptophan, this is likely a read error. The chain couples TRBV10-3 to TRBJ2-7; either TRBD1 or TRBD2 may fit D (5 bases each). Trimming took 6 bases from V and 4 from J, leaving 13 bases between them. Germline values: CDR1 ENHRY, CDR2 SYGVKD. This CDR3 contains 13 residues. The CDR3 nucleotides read TGTGCCATCAGACGGAGCGAGGGGTACGAGCAGTACTCC. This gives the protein CAIRRSEGYEQYS.

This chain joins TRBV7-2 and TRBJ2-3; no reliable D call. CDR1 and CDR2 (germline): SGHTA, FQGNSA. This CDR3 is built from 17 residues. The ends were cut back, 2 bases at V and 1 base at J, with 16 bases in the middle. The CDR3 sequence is CASSLFVAGGGTDTQYF. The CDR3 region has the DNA TGTGCCAGCAGCTTATTTGTCGCAGGCGGTGGCACAGATACGCAGTATTTT.

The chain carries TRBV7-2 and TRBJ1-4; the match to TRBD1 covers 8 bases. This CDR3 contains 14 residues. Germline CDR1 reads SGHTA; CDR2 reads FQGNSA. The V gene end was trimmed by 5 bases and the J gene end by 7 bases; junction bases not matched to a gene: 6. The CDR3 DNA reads TGTGCCAGCAGCACCGGACAGGGAGGTGAAAAACTGTTTTTT. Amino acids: CASSTGQGGEKLFF.

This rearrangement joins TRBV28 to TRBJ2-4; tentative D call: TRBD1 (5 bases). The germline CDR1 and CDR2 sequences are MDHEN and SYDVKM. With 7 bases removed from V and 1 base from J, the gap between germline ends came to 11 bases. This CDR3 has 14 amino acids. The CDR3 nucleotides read TGTGCCAGCATCCACAGGAACGCCAAAAACATTCAGTACTTC. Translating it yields CASIHRNAKNIQYF.

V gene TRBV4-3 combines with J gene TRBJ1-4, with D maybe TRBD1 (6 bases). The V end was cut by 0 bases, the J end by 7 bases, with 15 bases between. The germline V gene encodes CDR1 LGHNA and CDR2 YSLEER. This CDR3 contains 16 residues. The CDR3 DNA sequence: TGCGCCAGCAGCCAAGAACGGGGGCGCTCGGGTGAAAAACTGTTTTTT. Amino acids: CASSQERGRSGEKLFF.